Below, one T cell receptor (beta chain) is given with its context. TCRdb recomputed calls from the 5' RACE reads with MiXCR, one row per CDR3 protein. The top ten clones hold around 7.8% of a sample with about 560,000 distinct CDR3 sequences, approximately 15% of them seen once. This entry belongs to a study of T-cell memory formation after mild COVID-19. The V gene lost 4 bases and the J gene lost 6 bases, with 23 bases spanning the gap. The CDR3 sequence is 17 residues long. CDR1 and CDR2 (germline): SEHNR, FQNEAQ (reference sequence). The chain recombines TRBV7-9 with TRBJ2-3, with a tentative D call TRBD1 (6 bases). This clonotype was obtained from an adult woman who had mild COVID-19 (a few samples of this study predate the infection). Cell type and time point are not known. The sample was PBMCs or a T cell subset sorted from them (not recorded which). In DNA, the CDR3 is TGTGCCAGCAGCTCCCCCTCGGGACACCTGGGGGCGGATACGCAGTATTTT. The encoded protein is CASSSPSGHLGADTQYF.